Listed below are T cell receptor beta chains from one sample, sequenced in a study of response to subunit inactivated influenza vaccine. TCRdb fed the RT-PCR reads into MiXCR, producing one record per CDR3 protein. The sample lists 500,000 or so distinct CDR3 sequences; approximately 11% were seen once. This specimen consisted of PBMCs from blood, obtained roughly 46 days after vaccination. These receptors came from a man aged 50 to 60 who received an inactivated influenza vaccine. The CDR3 runs from the conserved cysteine through the conserved F or W. The D gene is left open where the match is weak. Rows give clone size only sometimes, using once, few, many, or a class for an expanded clone.

V	size	J	D	DNA	CDR3
TRBV10-3	.	TRBJ2-7	.	TGTGCCATCAGTGTCGGGCAGGGAAACGAGCAGTACTTC	CAISVGQGNEQYF
TRBV3-1	many	TRBJ2-1	.	TGTGCCAGCAGCCAAGAAACAGCGAGCTCCTACAATGAGCAGTTCTTC	CASSQETASSYNEQFF
TRBV10-3	.	TRBJ2-5	TRBD2	TGTGCCACGGAGAACCCGCGGCTAGCGGGAGTTGAGACCCAGTACTTC	CATENPRLAGVETQYF
TRBV5-4	.	TRBJ2-5	.	TGTGCCAGCAGCTTGGATCTTAGCGAGGAGACCCAGTACTTC	CASSLDLSEETQYF
TRBV28	few	TRBJ2-2	.	TGTGCCAGCAGTTCCTATAGCGCAGGGTACACCGGGGAGCTGTTTTTT	CASSSYSAGYTGELFF
TRBV7-9	many	TRBJ2-3	.	TGTGCCAGCCGGTCAGGATTCACAGATACGCAGTATTTT	CASRSGFTDTQYF
TRBV25-1	many	TRBJ2-5	.	TGTGCCAGCAGCCCCGGGACCGGCTGGGAGACCCAGTACTTC	CASSPGTGWETQYF
TRBV6-5	few	TRBJ1-1	.	TGTGCCAGCAGTTACTCGGTCACCCGGGGAAACACTGAAGCTTTCTTT	CASSYSVTRGNTEAFF
TRBV10-3	few	TRBJ2-5	TRBD1	TGTGCCATGGGGACAGGGGCGGAGACCCAGTACTTC	CAMGTGAETQYF
TRBV14	.	TRBJ2-1	.	TGTGCCAGCAGCCAAGGATGGGTGGGTAATGAGCAGTTCTTC	CASSQGWVGNEQFF
TRBV18	few	TRBJ2-5	.	TGTGCCAGCTCACCTGGACAGTACCAAGAGACCCAGTACTTC	CASSPGQYQETQYF
TRBV28	.	TRBJ2-7	.	TGTGCCAGCAGGGCAGGGTTTAAGCAGTACTTC	CASRAGFKQYF
TRBV5-1	.	TRBJ2-1	TRBD1	TGCGCCAGCAGCACTCAGACAGGGGGCCACAATGAGCAGTTCTTC	CASSTQTGGHNEQFF
TRBV5-6	.	TRBJ2-2	.	TGTGCCAGCAGCTTGATTGGAATAGCCATCAACACCGGGGAGCTGTTTTTT	CASSLIGIAINTGELFF
TRBV12-3/TRBV12-4	few	TRBJ1-4	.	TGTGCCAGCAGTCCCGGGGTGAGGTCAACTAATGAAAAACTGTTTTTT	CASSPGVRSTNEKLFF
TRBV20-1	many	TRBJ1-1	.	TGCAGTGCTAGAGACGAGGGGTATGAAGCTTTCTTT	CSARDEGYEAFF
TRBV7-2	.	TRBJ2-5	TRBD2	TGTGCCAGCAGCCCCGCCCGGGGAGCGGGAAGGGAGACCCAGTACTTC	CASSPARGAGRETQYF
TRBV6-2/TRBV6-3	few	TRBJ1-1	.	TGTGCCAGCAGTTACAGGAGAGGACTTGAAGCTTTCTTT	CASSYRRGLEAFF
TRBV7-2	many	TRBJ2-7	TRBD2	TGTGCCAGCAGCTCGGGACTAGCGGGAGGTTCCTACGAGCAGTACTTC	CASSSGLAGGSYEQYF
TRBV4-1	few	TRBJ2-2	TRBD1	TGCGCCAGCAGCCATAGGACAGGAGTATCCGGGGAGCTGTTTTTT	CASSHRTGVSGELFF
TRBV20-1	few	TRBJ2-7	TRBD1	TGCAGTGCTAGAGATGTAGGGGGCCTAACTATCTACGAGCAGTACTTC	CSARDVGGLTIYEQYF
TRBV11-2	few	TRBJ2-5	.	TGTGCCAGCAGCTTAGTAATAGGGGAGGAAGAGACCCAGTACTTC	CASSLVIGEEETQYF
TRBV12-3/TRBV12-4	many	TRBJ2-1	TRBD2	TGTGCCAGCAGTTTGGGGCGGGAGCGGGCTGAGCAGTTCTTC	CASSLGRERAEQFF
TRBV10-3	.	TRBJ2-2	.	TGTGCCAGAGTTTATGACACCGGGGAGCTGTTTTTT	CARVYDTGELFF
TRBV20-1	many	TRBJ2-5	.	TGCAGTGCTAGACGGCCTAGCCTCGGGACCCAGTACTTC	CSARRPSLGTQYF
TRBV12-3/TRBV12-4	few	TRBJ2-4	.	TGTGCCAGCAGTACCGGGACCGCGATAGGCATTCAGTACTTC	CASSTGTAIGIQYF
TRBV5-5	many	TRBJ1-5	.	TGTGCCAGCAGTTTAGGGGGGGGTCAGCCCCAGCATTTT	CASSLGGGQPQHF
TRBV6-5	.	TRBJ1-2	.	TGTGCCAGCAGTTACGGGCAGGGACCAGGCTATGGCTACACCTTC	CASSYGQGPGYGYTF
TRBV28	few	TRBJ2-3	.	TGTGCCAGCAGTCGTACAGGGCCAGATACGCAGTATTTT	CASSRTGPDTQYF
TRBV4-2	few	TRBJ2-7	.	TGTGCCAGCGCCGGGACGGACTCCTACGAGCAGTACTTC	CASAGTDSYEQYF
TRBV29-1	.	TRBJ2-7	.	TGCAGCGTTGGCGCCGCGTCCTACGAGCAGTACTTC	CSVGAASYEQYF
TRBV5-4	few	TRBJ2-2	TRBD1	TGTGCCAGCAGCTTGAACAGGGGGGCAGACGGGGAGCTGTTTTTT	CASSLNRGADGELFF
TRBV20-1	many	TRBJ2-3	.	TGCAGTGCTAACTGGAAAGGGGCAGATACGCAGTATTTT	CSANWKGADTQYF
TRBV7-9	.	TRBJ2-2	TRBD1	TGTGCCAGCAGCTTCCGGGACAGGGAACTCACCGGGGAGCTGTTTTTT	CASSFRDRELTGELFF
TRBV12-3/TRBV12-4	.	TRBJ2-1	.	TGTGCCAGCAGTTTGGGCGGGCTCAATGAGCAGTTCTTC	CASSLGGLNEQFF
TRBV7-2	few	TRBJ2-3	.	TGTGCCAGCAGCTATGCCCGCGCAGATACGCAGTATTTT	CASSYARADTQYF
TRBV7-9	few	TRBJ2-1	.	TGTGCCAGCAGCCCGACTAGTCTAGTCGTCGATGAGCAGTTCTTC	CASSPTSLVVDEQFF
TRBV28	.	TRBJ2-7	.	TGTGCCAGCACCCCACACAGACTAGACTCCTACGAGCAGTACTTC	CASTPHRLDSYEQYF
TRBV29-1	many	TRBJ2-3	.	TGCAGCGTTGTCGGGGGTGGAGATACGCAGTATTTT	CSVVGGGDTQYF
TRBV28	many	TRBJ1-6	TRBD1	TGTGCCAGCAGTTTAGGGACAGGGCGAAATTCACCCCTCCACTTT	CASSLGTGRNSPLHF
TRBV3-1	.	TRBJ2-1	.	TGTGCCAGCAGCCCCGGGGGCTCTCTTAAGGATGAGCAGTTCTTC	CASSPGGSLKDEQFF
TRBV4-2	.	TRBJ2-5	TRBD2	TGTGCCAGCAGCCAAGAGTTAGCGGGGGGGTCCTGGGAGACCCAGTACTTC	CASSQELAGGSWETQYF
TRBV4-2	few	TRBJ2-3	TRBD2	TGTGCCAGCAGCCAAGACACGGGGGGGCGGTGGTATTTT	CASSQDTGGRWYF
TRBV10-3	few	TRBJ1-6	.	TGTGCCATCAGCGAAGAGCGGTTACAGGATTCACCCCTCCACTTT	CAISEERLQDSPLHF
TRBV20-1	.	TRBJ2-2	.	TGCAGTGCTAGGCTTCTTAACACCGGGGAGCTGTTTTTT	CSARLLNTGELFF
TRBV6-5	many	TRBJ2-7	.	TGTGCCAGCAGTTACGTCAGCGGCTACGAGCAGTACTTC	CASSYVSGYEQYF
TRBV20-1	.	TRBJ2-7	TRBD1	TGCAGTGCTAGAACGGGTCAGGGGGACCTCGGGCGCGCCGAGCAGTACTTC	CSARTGQGDLGRAEQYF
TRBV5-1	few	TRBJ2-7	.	TGCGCCAGCAGCTTGGTGGACAGCTCCTACGAGCAGTACTTC	CASSLVDSSYEQYF
TRBV5-1	.	TRBJ2-1	.	TGCGCCAGCACCAAGGCGGGAATAAACTCCTACAATGAGCAGTTCTTC	CASTKAGINSYNEQFF
TRBV4-2	.	TRBJ2-4	.	TGTGCCAGCAGCCAAGAACGGGACTTTCGGTACTTC	CASSQERDFRYF
TRBV30	few	TRBJ2-3	TRBD2	TGTGCCTGGACCGAGGGGCTAGCGGAAACAGATACGCAGTATTTT	CAWTEGLAETDTQYF
TRBV20-1	.	TRBJ2-4	.	TGCAGTGCTCCATTTGGTTTTTCGGCCAAAAACATTCAGTACTTC	CSAPFGFSAKNIQYF
TRBV5-5	many	TRBJ2-7	.	TGTGCCAGCAGCTTAGCGACTACCTACGAGCAGTACTTC	CASSLATTYEQYF
TRBV6-1	.	TRBJ1-1	TRBD1	TGTGCCAGCAGTGCCAGGGGGGGGAACACTGAAGCTTTCTTT	CASSARGGNTEAFF
TRBV10-3	.	TRBJ2-1	TRBD2	TGTGCCATCAGTGCTGAGCGGGGGTTATCCTACAATGAGCAGTTCTTC	CAISAERGLSYNEQFF